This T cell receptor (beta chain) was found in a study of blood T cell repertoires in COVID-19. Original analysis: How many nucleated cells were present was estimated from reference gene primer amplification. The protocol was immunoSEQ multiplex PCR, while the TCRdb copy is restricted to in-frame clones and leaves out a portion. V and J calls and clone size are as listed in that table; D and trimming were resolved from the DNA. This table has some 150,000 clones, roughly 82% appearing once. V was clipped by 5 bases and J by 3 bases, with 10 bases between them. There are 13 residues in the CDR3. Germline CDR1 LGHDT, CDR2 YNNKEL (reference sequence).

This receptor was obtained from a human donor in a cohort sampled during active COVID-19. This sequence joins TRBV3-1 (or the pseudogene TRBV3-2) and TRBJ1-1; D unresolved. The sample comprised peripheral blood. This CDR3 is CASSMSRDTEAFF. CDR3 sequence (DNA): TGTGCCAGCAGCATGTCGAGGGACACTGAAGCTTTCTTT.